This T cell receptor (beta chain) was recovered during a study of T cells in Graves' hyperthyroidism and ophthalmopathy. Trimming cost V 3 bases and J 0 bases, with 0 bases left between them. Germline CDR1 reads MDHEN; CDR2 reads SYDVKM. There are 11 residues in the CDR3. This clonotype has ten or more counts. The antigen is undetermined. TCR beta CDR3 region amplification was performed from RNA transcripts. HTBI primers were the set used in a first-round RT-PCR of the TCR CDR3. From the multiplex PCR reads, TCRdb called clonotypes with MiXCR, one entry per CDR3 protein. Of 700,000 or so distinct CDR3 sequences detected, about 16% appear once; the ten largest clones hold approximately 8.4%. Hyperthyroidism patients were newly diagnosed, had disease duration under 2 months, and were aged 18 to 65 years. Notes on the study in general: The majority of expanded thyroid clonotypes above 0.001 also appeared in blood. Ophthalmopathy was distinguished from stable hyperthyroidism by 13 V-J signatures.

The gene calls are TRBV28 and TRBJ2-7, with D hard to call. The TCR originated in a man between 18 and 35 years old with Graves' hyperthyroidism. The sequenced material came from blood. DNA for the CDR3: TGTGCCAGCAGTTTCTCCTACGAGCAGTACTTC. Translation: CASSFSYEQYF.